This record concerns one T cell receptor (beta chain) sequence. The antigen is not known. Clones were sequenced by immunoSEQ multiplex PCR, and TCRdb holds only the in-frame ones, with some missing. The sample has around 80,000 clones, approximately 90% seen once. The data were taken from a study of brain T cells in children with intractable seizures. Only cases whose brain tissue showed the highest T cell transcript signatures were sequenced. Study findings and constraints: Pre-surgery blood may have been undersampled, hiding some clones. Patients' HCMV serostatus was unknown; virus specificity rests on CDR3 similarity alone.

This sample comprised peripheral blood, obtained at surgery. The sequence was collected from a girl aged 2 to 10 with Rasmussen encephalitis and intractable seizures.

Here the CDR3 reads CAWTSSNSPLHF. The DNA of the CDR3 is TGTGCCTGGACTTCCAGCAATTCACCCCTCCACTTT. The V and J genes are TRBV30 and TRBJ1-6; D is uncertain. The germline V gene encodes CDR1 GTSNPN and CDR2 SVGIG (reference sequence). The CDR3 runs to 12 residues. Between the trimmed V and J ends, which lost 4 bases and 7 bases, there was a span of 8 bases.